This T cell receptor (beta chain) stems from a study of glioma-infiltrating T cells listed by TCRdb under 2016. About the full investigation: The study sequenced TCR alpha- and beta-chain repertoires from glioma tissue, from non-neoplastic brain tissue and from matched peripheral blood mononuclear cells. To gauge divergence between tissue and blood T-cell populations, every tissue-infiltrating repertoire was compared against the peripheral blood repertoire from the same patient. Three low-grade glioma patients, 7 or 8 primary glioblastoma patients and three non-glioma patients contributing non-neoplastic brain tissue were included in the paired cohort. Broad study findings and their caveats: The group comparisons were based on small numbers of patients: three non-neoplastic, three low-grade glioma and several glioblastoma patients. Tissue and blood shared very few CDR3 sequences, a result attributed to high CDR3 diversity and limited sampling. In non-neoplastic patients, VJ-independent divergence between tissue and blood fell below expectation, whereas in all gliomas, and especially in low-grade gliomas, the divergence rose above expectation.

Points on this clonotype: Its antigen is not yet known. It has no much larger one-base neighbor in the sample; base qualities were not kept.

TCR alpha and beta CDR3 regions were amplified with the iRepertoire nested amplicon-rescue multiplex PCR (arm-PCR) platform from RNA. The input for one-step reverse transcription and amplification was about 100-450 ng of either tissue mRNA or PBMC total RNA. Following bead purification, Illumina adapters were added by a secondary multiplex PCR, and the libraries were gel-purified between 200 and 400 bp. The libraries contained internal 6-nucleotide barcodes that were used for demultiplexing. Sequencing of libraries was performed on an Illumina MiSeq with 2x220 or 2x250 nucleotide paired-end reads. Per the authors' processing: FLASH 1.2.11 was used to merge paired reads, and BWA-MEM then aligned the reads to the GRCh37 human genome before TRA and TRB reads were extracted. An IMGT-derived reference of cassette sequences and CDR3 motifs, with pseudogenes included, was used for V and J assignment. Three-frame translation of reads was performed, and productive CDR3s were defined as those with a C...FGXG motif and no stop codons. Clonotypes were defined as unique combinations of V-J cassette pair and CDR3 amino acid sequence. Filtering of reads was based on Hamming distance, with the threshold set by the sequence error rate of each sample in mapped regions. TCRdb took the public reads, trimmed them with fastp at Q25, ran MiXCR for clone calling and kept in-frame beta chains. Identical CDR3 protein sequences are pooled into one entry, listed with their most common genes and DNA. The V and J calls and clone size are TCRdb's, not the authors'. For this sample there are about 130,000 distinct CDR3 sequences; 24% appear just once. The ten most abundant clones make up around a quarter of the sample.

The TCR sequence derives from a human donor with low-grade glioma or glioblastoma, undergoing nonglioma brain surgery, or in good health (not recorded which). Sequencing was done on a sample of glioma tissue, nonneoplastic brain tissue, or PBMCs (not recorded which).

The sequenced DNA is TGTGCCACCAGTGATCTCCTTCTACCCGCCCCGCAGTATTTT. This translates into CATSDLLLPAPQYF. The chain joins TRBV24-1 to TRBJ2-3, with no confidently assigned D gene. CDR1 and CDR2, per the germline V gene, are KGHDR and SFDVKD. V and J are truncated by 3 bases and 10 bases respectively, leaving an intervening sequence of 16 bases. Its CDR3 holds 14 amino acids, cysteine through phenylalanine. Left in the record is the CDR3 DNA by itself, 42 bases read in frame from the first base.